This note documents a single T cell receptor beta chain sequence. Its antigen is still unknown. No qualities accompany the bases; no much larger clone lies one base away. This record belongs to a study of patients and donors after allogeneic stem cell transplantation (dated by TCRdb to 2020 to 2021). CDR1 and CDR2, per the germline V gene (reference sequence), are MNHNY and SVGAGI. V loses 4 bases of germline sequence and J loses 1 base, and the interval between the two ends is 10 bases. From cysteine to phenylalanine, the CDR3 is 14 amino acids long. The only DNA kept is the CDR3, 42 bases in frame from the first base. Library construction relied on RT-PCR. TCRdb shows the sequencer as NextSeq 550. The public reads were reprocessed in TCRdb via fastp at Q25 and MiXCR, keeping in-frame beta chains. When rows share a CDR3 protein, they turn into one entry using the most common DNA and genes. The sample yields some 200,000 distinct CDR3 sequences; approximately 41% were counted once. The top ten clonotypes cover approximately 30% of the sample.

The chain joins TRBV6-6 to TRBJ1-2, with the D gene too uncertain to name. The specimen was blood, either unsorted or a sorted T cell fraction (not recorded which). This TCR was sampled from a human donor who was either an allogeneic HSCT recipient or a stem cell or donor lymphocyte infusion donor (not recorded which). It is not recorded whose cells these are; they may come from a transplant donor. The nucleotides read TGTGCCAGCAGTTCCCTGGGAGTTAACTATGGCTACACCTTC. Translation gives CASSSLGVNYGYTF.